The 19 T cell receptor beta chains in this list originate from one sample, sequenced in a study of blood T cell repertoires in COVID-19. Produced via immunoSEQ multiplex PCR; TCRdb's table is partial and in-frame only. The table has 70,000 or so clones, roughly 84% seen once; the top ten hold 2.5%. The sample taken for sequencing was peripheral blood. Receptor source: an elderly man with active or convalescent COVID-19.

The rearrangement joins TRBV28 to TRBJ2-5; D gene uncertain. CDR1 and CDR2 (germline): MDHEN, SYDVKM. The CDR3 is 12 residues long. V lost 4 bases to trimming and J lost 4 bases, with 7 bases between them. CDR3 DNA sequence: TGTGCCAGCAGTTCGCTCGGAGAGACCCAGTACTTC. Translated: CASSSLGETQYF. Looking up the rest from reference TRBV28 and TRBJ2-5 gives the full variable domain: DVKVTQSSRYLVKRTGEKVFLECVQDMDHENMFWYRQDPGLGLRLIYFSYDVKMKEKGDIPEGYSVSREKKERFSLILESASTNQTSMYLCASSSLGETQYFGPGTRLLVL.

The J gene is TRBJ2-1, the V gene TRBV11-3, with D maybe TRBD1 (5 bases). The CDR3 runs to 14 residues. Germline-derived CDR1 and CDR2 are SGHNT and YENEEA. V dropped 5 bases and J dropped 2 bases, with 10 bases sitting between them. CDR3 sequence: CASSRRDTYNEQFF. DNA for the CDR3: TGTGCCAGCAGCCGCAGGGATACCTACAATGAGCAGTTCTTC.

Concerning this clone: Other nucleotide sequences in the sample specify the same CDR3. The chain joins TRBV20-1 to TRBJ2-1; D is ambiguous. The CDR3 consists of 10 residues. Germline V lookup: CDR1 DFQATT, CDR2 SNEGSKA (reference sequence). The V end lost 5 bases, the J end lost 6 bases, and 5 bases lay between the germline ends. As DNA, the CDR3 is TGCAGTGCTTATCTCAATGAGCAGTTCTTC. This gives the protein CSAYLNEQFF.

The chain uses TRBV11-3 and TRBJ1-2; 8 positions match TRBD1. The CDR3 spans 18 residues. V lost 1 base to trimming and J lost 2 bases; unmatched junction nucleotides: 12. The germline gives CDR1 SGHNT, CDR2 YENEEA. Here the CDR3 DNA reads TGTGCCAGCAGCTTAGTTTGGGAATACAGGGGGTTAAACTATGGCTACACCTTC. Protein product: CASSLVWEYRGLNYGYTF. Variable domain in full (rest from reference TRBV11-3 and TRBJ1-2): EAGVVQSPRYKIIEKKQPVAFWCNPISGHNTLYWYLQNLGQGPELLIRYENEEAVDDSQLPKDRFSAERLKGVDSTLKIQPAELGDSAVYLCASSLVWEYRGLNYGYTFGSGTRLTVV.

This chain joins TRBV19 and TRBJ2-1; a weak D match, TRBD1 (7 bases). V lost 10 bases and J 2 bases, leaving 15 bases between the germline ends. Looked up from germline, CDR1 is LNHDA and CDR2 is SQIVND (reference sequence). The CDR3 is made up of 14 amino acids. Written as DNA, the CDR3 is TGTGCCACGAGGGCGGGACAGCCCTACAATGAGCAGTTCTTC. Translating it yields CATRAGQPYNEQFF.

The CDR3 here is CATSRAPQGARETQYF. Here the CDR3 DNA reads TGTGCCACCAGCAGAGCGCCACAGGGGGCGCGAGAGACCCAGTACTTC. V and J are TRBV15 and TRBJ2-5; 9 bases line up with TRBD1. V lost 1 base, J lost 4 bases, and 7 bases stayed unmatched. Looked up from germline, CDR1 is LNHNV and CDR2 is YYDKDF (reference sequence). The CDR3 sequence is 16 residues long.

V usage is TRBV29-1 and J usage is TRBJ2-6; D possibly corresponds to TRBD1 (5 bases). Per the germline V gene, CDR1 is SQVTM and CDR2 is ANQGSEA. With 6 bases removed from V and 0 bases from J, the gap between germline ends came to 12 bases. The CDR3 extends over 15 amino acids. The CDR3 DNA sequence: TGCAGCGTAGGACACGGCAACTCTGGGGCCAACGTCCTGACTTTC. As protein: CSVGHGNSGANVLTF.

The chain employs TRBV28 and TRBJ1-5; possibly TRBD1 for D (6 bases). The CDR3 spans 13 residues. In germline, CDR1 is MDHEN, CDR2 SYDVKM. Between the trimmed V and J ends, which lost 6 bases and 4 bases, there was a span of 10 bases. The CDR3: CASSQGNNQPQHF. The CDR3 DNA reads TGTGCCAGCAGCCAGGGGAATAATCAGCCCCAGCATTTT.

V usage is TRBV27 and J usage is TRBJ2-2, with 9 bases identical to TRBD1. Germline CDR1 is MNHEY and CDR2 is SMNVEV (reference sequence). The J segment lost 8 bases and the V segment lost 5 bases, leaving 9 bases of the junction unmatched. This CDR3 comprises 15 residues. Here the CDR3 reads CASSIGQGMSGELFF. In nucleotides, the CDR3 is TGTGCCAGCAGTATCGGACAGGGGATGAGTGGGGAGCTGTTTTTT.

The rearrangement links TRBV5-1 to TRBJ2-5; TRBD2 matches at 8 bases. The CDR3 has 14 residues. The germline gives CDR1 SGHRS, CDR2 YFSETQ. The V gene end was trimmed by 2 bases and the J gene end by 13 bases; junction bases not matched to a gene: 13. CDR3 in DNA: TGCGCCAGCAGCTTTTTGGGACTAGGACAAGAAGGGTACTTC. Amino acid sequence: CASSFLGLGQEGYF.

The chain joins TRBV5-4 to TRBJ2-5; TRBD2 matches 8 bases. The CDR3 has 15 amino acids. V gave up 0 bases and J gave up 3 bases; unmatched junction bases: 4. CDR1 is SGHNT and CDR2 is YYREEE in the germline V gene (reference sequence). The CDR3 bases are TGTGCCAGCAGCTTGGCCGGAGCGGGGGAAGAGACCCAGTACTTC. It translates to CASSLAGAGEETQYF.

V is TRBV15 and J is TRBJ2-1, with 7 nucleotides matching TRBD2. With V trimmed by 1 base and J by 8 bases, 8 bases remained unmatched. The CDR3 length is 15 residues. CDR1 is LNHNV, CDR2 YYDKDF, per germline (reference sequence). CDR3 protein: CATSRVGGNRDEQFF. The CDR3 DNA is TGTGCCACCAGCAGAGTGGGGGGGAATAGAGATGAGCAGTTCTTC.

The V and J genes are TRBV6-4 and TRBJ1-2; no clear D. The germline CDR1 and CDR2 sequences are MRHNA and SNTAGT. This CDR3 is built from 13 residues. V lost 5 bases, J lost 2 bases, and 9 bases lay in between. CDR3 coding DNA: TGTGCCAGCAGTTTGGGCAGGAACTATGGCTACACCTTC. Translating gives CASSLGRNYGYTF.

This clone has a single count. This chain links TRBV2 with TRBJ2-3; unclear D gene. The CDR3 loop spans 16 amino acids. Trimming left V 3 bases short and J 4 bases short, with 17 bases between. The germline CDR1 and CDR2 sequences are SNHLY and FYNNEI. CDR3 in DNA: TGTGCCAGCAGTGAGAGGATAAGAGGTATCGCAGATACGCAGTATTTT. Translated: CASSERIRGIADTQYF.

This chain connects TRBV6-5 to TRBJ1-1; no clear D. V lost 6 bases to trimming and J lost 3 bases, with 17 bases between them. Germline V gene lookup returns CDR1 MNHEY and CDR2 SVGAGI. The CDR3 is 15 residues long. CDR3 amino acids: CASSPERGRDTEAFF. The CDR3 bases are TGTGCCAGCAGCCCAGAACGGGGTAGGGACACTGAAGCTTTCTTT.

The chain links TRBV5-1 to TRBJ1-2; D perhaps matches TRBD1 (6 bases). Germline V lookup: CDR1 SGHRS, CDR2 YFSETQ. CDR3 length: 15 amino acids. Trimming pared 0 bases from V and 8 bases from J, leaving 17 bases between. CDR3 nucleotide sequence: TGCGCCAGCAGCTTGGTCACAGGGAGCAGGACGGGCTACACCTTC. Its protein product is CASSLVTGSRTGYTF.

The rearrangement links TRBV2 to TRBJ2-7, with D possibly matching TRBD1 (6 bases). Trimming shortened V by 8 bases and J by 0 bases, and 14 bases separated the two germline ends. Germline CDR1 reads SNHLY; CDR2 reads FYNNEI. This CDR3 is 14 amino acids long. CDR3 loop: CASEDSRLSYEQYF. The CDR3, as DNA: TGTGCCAGCGAGGACAGCCGCCTCTCCTACGAGCAGTACTTC.

J is TRBJ2-1 and V is TRBV7-9; 10 bases line up with TRBD2. V lost 2 bases to trimming and J lost 9 bases; unmatched junction nucleotides: 13. Germline CDR1 and CDR2: SEHNR and FQNEAQ (reference sequence). The CDR3 consists of 17 residues. Here the CDR3 DNA reads TGTGCCAGCAGCTTAATGCATCTAGCGGGAGATTGGGGTGAGCAGTTCTTC. Translating it yields CASSLMHLAGDWGEQFF. Drawing the rest from reference TRBV7-9 and TRBJ2-1, the complete variable domain is DTGVSQNPRHKITKRGQNVTFRCDPISEHNRLYWYRQTLGQGPEFLTYFQNEAQLEKSRLLSDRFSAERPKGSFSTLEIQRTEQGDSAMYLCASSLMHLAGDWGEQFFGPGTRLTVL.

This clone was counted between two and nine times. The chain couples TRBV14 to TRBJ2-1; TRBD2 matches at 7 bases. The J segment lost 1 base and the V segment lost 1 base, leaving 10 bases of the junction unmatched. Germline V gives CDR1 SGHDN, CDR2 FVKESK. The CDR3 is made up of 18 amino acids. The chain's CDR3 is CASSQVKGSGGSYNEQFF. CDR3 DNA sequence: TGTGCCAGCAGCCAAGTCAAGGGTTCCGGGGGGTCCTACAATGAGCAGTTCTTC.